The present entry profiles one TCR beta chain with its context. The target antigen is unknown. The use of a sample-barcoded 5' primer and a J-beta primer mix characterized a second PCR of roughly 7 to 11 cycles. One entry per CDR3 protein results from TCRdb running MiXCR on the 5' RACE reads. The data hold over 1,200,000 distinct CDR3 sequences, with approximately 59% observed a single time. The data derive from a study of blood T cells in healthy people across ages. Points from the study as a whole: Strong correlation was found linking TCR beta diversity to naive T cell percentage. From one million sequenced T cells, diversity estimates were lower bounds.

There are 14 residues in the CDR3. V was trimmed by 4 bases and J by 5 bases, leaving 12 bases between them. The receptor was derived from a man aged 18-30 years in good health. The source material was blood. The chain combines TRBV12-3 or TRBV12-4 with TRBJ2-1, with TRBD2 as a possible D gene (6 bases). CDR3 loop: CASSSGTLHNEQFF. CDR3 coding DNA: TGTGCCAGCAGTTCAGGGACTCTCCACAATGAGCAGTTCTTC.